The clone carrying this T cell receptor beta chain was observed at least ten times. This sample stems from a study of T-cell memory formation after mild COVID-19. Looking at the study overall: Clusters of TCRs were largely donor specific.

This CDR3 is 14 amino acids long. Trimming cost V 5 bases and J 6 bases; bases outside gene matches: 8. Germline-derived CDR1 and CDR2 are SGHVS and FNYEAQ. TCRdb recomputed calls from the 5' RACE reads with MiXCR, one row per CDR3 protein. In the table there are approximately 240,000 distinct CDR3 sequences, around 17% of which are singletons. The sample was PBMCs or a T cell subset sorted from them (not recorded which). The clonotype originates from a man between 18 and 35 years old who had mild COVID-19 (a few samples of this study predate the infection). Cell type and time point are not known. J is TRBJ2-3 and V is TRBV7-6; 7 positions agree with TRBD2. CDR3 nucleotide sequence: TGTGCCAGCAGCCCTACGGGAGGTCTGGATACGCAGTATTTT. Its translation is CASSPTGGLDTQYF.